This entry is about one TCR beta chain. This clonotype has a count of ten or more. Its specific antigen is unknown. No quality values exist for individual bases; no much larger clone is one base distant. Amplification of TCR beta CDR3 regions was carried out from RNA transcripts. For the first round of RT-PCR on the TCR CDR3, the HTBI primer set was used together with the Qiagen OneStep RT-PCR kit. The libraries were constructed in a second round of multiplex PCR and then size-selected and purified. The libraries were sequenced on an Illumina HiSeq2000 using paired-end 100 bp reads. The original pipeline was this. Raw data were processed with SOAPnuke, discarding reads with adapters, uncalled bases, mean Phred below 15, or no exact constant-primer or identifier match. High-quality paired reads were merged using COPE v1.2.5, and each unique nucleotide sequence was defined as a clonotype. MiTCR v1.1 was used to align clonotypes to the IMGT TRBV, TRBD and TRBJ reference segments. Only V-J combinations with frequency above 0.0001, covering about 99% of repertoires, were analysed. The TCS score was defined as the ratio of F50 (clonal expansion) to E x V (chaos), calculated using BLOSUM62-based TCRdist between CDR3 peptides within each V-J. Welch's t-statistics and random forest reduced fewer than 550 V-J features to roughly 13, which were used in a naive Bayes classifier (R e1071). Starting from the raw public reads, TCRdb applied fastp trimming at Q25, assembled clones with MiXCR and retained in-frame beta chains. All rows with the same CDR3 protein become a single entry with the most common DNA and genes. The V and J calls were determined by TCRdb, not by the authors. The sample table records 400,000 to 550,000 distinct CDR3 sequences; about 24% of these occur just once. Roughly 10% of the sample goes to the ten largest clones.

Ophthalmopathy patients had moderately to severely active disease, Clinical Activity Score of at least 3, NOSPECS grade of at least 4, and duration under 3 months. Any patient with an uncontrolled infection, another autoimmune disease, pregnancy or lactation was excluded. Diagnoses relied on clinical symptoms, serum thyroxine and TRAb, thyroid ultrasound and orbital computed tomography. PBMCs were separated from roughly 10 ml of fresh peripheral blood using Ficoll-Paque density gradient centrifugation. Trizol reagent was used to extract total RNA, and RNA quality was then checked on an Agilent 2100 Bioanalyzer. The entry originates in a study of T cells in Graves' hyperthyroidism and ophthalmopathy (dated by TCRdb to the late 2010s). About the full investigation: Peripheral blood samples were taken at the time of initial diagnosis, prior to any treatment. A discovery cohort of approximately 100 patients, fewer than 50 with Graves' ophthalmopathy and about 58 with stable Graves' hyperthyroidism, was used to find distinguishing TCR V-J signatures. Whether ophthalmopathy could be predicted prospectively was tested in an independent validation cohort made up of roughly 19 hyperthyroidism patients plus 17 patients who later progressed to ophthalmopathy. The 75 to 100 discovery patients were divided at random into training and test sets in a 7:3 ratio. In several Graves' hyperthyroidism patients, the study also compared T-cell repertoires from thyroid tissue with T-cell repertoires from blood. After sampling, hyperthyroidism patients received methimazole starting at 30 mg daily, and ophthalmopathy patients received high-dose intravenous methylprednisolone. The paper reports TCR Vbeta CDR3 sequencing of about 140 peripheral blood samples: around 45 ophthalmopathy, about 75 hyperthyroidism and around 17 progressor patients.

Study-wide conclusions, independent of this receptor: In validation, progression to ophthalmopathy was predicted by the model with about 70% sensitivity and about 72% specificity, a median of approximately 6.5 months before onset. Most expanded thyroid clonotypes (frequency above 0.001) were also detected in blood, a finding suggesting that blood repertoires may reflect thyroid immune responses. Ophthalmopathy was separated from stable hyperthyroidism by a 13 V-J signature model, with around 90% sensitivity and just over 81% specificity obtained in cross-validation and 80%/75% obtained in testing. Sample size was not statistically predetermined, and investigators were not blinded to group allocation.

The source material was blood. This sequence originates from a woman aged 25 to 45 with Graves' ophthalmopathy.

The base sequence is TGTGCCATCAGTGAAGCATTAACAGGGGTCACTGAAGCTTTCTTT. This sequence encodes CAISEALTGVTEAFF. The chain is encoded by TRBV10-3 joined to TRBJ1-1, and TRBD1 matches 7 of the central bases. Germline trimming: 3 bases from V, 4 bases from J; junction bases outside gene matches: 8. Including cysteine and phenylalanine, the CDR3 has 15 amino acids. CDR3 DNA only is kept here, 45 bases in frame from base 1. According to the germline V gene, CDR1 reads ENHRY and CDR2 reads SYGVKD.